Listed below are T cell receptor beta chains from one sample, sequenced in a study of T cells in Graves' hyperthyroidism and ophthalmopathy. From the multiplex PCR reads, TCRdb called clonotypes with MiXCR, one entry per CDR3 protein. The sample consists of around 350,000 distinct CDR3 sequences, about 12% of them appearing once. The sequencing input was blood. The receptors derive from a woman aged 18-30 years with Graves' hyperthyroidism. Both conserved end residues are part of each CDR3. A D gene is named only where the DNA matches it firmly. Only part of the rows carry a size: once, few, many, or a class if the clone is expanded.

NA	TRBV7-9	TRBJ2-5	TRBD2	TGTGCCAGCAGCCGACCTGAGACTAGCGGAGAGACCCAGTACTTC	CASSRPETSGETQYF
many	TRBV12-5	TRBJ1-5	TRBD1	TGTGCTAGGTCCGGGACAGGGATGTGTTCTAACAATCAGCCCCAGCATTTT	CARSGTGMCSNNQPQHF
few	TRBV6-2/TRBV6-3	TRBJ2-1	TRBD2	TGTGCCAGCAGTTTGACTAGCGGGAGTGCGAATGAGCAGTTCTTC	CASSLTSGSANEQFF
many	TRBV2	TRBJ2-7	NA	TGTGCCAGCACTCACGGGAGCTACGAGCAGTACTTC	CASTHGSYEQYF
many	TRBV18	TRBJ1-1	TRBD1	TGTGCCAGCTCTCTAGAACAGGGGGTCGCTGAAGCTTTCTTT	CASSLEQGVAEAFF
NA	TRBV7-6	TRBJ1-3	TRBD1	TGTGCCAGCAACTTGTTCCCCCCGACAGGGTCAGGAAACACCATATATTTT	CASNLFPPTGSGNTIYF
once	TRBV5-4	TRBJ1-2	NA	TGTGCCAGCAGCTCACAGGGCATCAGCTACACCTTC	CASSSQGISYTF
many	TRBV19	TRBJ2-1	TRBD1	TGTGCCAGTAGTATTTGGGGACAGGGGACGGAGGAGCAGTTCTTC	CASSIWGQGTEEQFF
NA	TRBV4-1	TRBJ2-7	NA	TGCGCCAGCAGCCAAGATCGGAGGTCTAGATCCTACGAGCAGTACTTC	CASSQDRRSRSYEQYF
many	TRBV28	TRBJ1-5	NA	TGTGCCAGCAGCCGTGGGTGGCTAGCAGAAAGGAGCAATCAGCCCCAGCATTTT	CASSRGWLAERSNQPQHF
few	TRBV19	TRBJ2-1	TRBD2	TGTGCCAGTAAAGAGGCTAGCGGGAGGAGCTACAATGAGCAGTTCTTC	CASKEASGRSYNEQFF
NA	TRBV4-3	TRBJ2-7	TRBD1	TGCGCCAGCAGCCAAGCGTACCCCCAGGGGGTGGAGGAGCAGTACTTC	CASSQAYPQGVEEQYF
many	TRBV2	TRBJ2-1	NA	TGTGCCAGCAGTGACAGGGGAGTGTTCTACAATGAGCAGTTCTTC	CASSDRGVFYNEQFF
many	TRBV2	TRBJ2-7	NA	TGTGCCAGCACAGCCGACTCCTACGAGCAGTACTTC	CASTADSYEQYF
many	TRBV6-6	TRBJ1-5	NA	TGTGCCAGCAGTTACTCGGGAGGGGCTAGCAATCAGCCCCAGCATTTT	CASSYSGGASNQPQHF
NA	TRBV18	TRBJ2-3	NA	TGTGCCAGCTCACCCACAAATACGCAGTATTTT	CASSPTNTQYF
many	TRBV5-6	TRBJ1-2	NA	TGTGCCAGCAGCTTGGGGGACACTCGGGACTATGGCTACACCTTC	CASSLGDTRDYGYTF
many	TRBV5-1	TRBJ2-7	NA	TGCGCCAGCAGAGTCAGTTCCCTCTCCTACGAGCAGTACTTC	CASRVSSLSYEQYF
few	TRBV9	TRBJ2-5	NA	TGTGCCAGCAGCGTAGAGGCAGTCCAGGAAGAGACCCAGTACTTC	CASSVEAVQEETQYF
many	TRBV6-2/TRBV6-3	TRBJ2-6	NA	TGTGCCAGCAGACGGACCCGGGACGGAATCTCCGGGGCCAACGTCCTGACTTTC	CASRRTRDGISGANVLTF
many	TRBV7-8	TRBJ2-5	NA	TGTGCCAGCAGCTTCCAGGCCACAAGAAGGACCCAGTACTTC	CASSFQATRRTQYF
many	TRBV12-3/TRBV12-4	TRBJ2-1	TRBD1	TGTGCCAGCAGTCCAGGACAGGGGGACGGGCCCCACAATGAGCAGTTCTTC	CASSPGQGDGPHNEQFF
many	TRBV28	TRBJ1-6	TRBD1	TGTGCCAGCAGTCCCGGAGACAGGGAAAGTGCACCCCTCCACTTT	CASSPGDRESAPLHF
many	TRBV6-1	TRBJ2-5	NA	TGTGCCAGCAGTCCGGACAGATTGGGAGAGACCCAGTACTTC	CASSPDRLGETQYF
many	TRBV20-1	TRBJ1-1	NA	TGCAGTGCTTCCCTCGGAGTGGCGGGGACCACTGAAGCTTTCTTT	CSASLGVAGTTEAFF
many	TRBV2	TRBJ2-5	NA	TGTGCCAGCTTGGACGGGATTGATCGAGAGACCCAGTACTTC	CASLDGIDRETQYF
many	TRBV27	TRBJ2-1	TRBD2	TGTGCCAGCAGTTTCGGTAGCGGGGGGGCCACAGTTGCTAGTGAGCAGTTCTTC	CASSFGSGGATVASEQFF
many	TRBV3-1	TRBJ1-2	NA	TGTGCCAGCAGCCCCCCCCCGCCGGCTGCCTATGGCTACACCTTC	CASSPPPPAAYGYTF